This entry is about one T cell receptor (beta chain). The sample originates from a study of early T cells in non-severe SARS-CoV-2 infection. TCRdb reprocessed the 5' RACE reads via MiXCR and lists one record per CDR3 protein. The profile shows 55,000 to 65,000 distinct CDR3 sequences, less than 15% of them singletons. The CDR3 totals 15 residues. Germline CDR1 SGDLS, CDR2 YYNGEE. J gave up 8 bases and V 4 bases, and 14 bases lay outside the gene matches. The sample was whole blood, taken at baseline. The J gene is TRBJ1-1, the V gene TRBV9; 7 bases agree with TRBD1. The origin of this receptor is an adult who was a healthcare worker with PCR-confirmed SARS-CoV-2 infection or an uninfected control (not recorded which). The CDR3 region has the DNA TGTGCCAGCAGCCCGGGGACAGATCCCATGGAGGAAGCTTTCTTT. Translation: CASSPGTDPMEEAFF.